This T cell receptor (beta chain) was recovered during a study of T-cell reconstitution after alpha-beta-depleted transplantation in children. This clonotype was seen more than once but under ten times. CDR1 is DFQATT and CDR2 is SNEGSKA in the germline V gene (reference sequence). The V end lost 1 base, the J end lost 2 bases, and 20 bases lay between the germline ends. The CDR3 is made up of 18 amino acids. For TCRbeta, the library was prepared with unique molecular identifiers. TCRdb reanalysed the PCR reads using MiXCR and keeps one entry per CDR3 protein. The table records about 76,000 distinct CDR3 sequences, 12% to 15% of them present only once.

The receptor's source is a male patient aged 2 to 9 who had a stem cell transplant for acute lymphoblastic leukemia, so the T cells may come from the graft donor. Source: PBMCs, mostly from graft donor cells, taken 180 days after TCRalphabeta/CD19-depleted stem cell transplant. The rearrangement uses TRBV20-1 and TRBJ2-2, with a tentative D call TRBD2 (6 bases). CDR3 loop: CSARGTKPGLLNTGELFF. The CDR3 coding sequence is TGCAGTGCTAGAGGGACTAAACCGGGACTCCTAAACACCGGGGAGCTGTTTTTT.